Each of the 21 T cell receptor beta chains below was sequenced from the same sample in a study of regulatory T cells in long-lasting Graves disease. Time point in this sample: newly diagnosed GD, antithyroid drugs for less than 3 months. PBMC RNA was the source of the TCR library. For TCR beta, libraries came from iRepertoire HTBI primers and Arm-PCR of CDR3 regions. TCRdb ran MiXCR on the multiplex PCR reads and lists one entry per CDR3 protein. The sample lists more than 450,000 distinct CDR3 sequences; around 15% were seen once. These data also featured in a second study, about T cells in Graves' hyperthyroidism and ophthalmopathy.

This material consisted of peripheral blood mononuclear cells (PBMCs), taken at new diagnosis, from a patient treated with antithyroid drugs. All receptors come from a man aged 35 to 55 with Graves disease.

The J gene is TRBJ1-6, the V gene TRBV20-1, with D uncertain. Germline V gene data show CDR1 as DFQATT and CDR2 as SNEGSKA (reference sequence). The CDR3 spans 14 residues. With 5 bases removed from V and 6 bases from J, the gap between germline ends came to 14 bases. The CDR3 loop reads CSAPATGSNSPLHF. In DNA form, the CDR3 reads TGCAGTGCTCCCGCCACGGGAAGTAATTCACCCCTCCACTTT.

There are many counts of this clonotype. J is TRBJ2-5 and V is TRBV28; no firm D call. Germline loops: CDR1 MDHEN, CDR2 SYDVKM. The CDR3 consists of 12 residues. The ends were cut back, 1 base at V and 2 bases at J, with 2 bases in the middle. CDR3 DNA: TGTGCCAGCAGTTTATCACAAGAGACCCAGTACTTC. Amino acid sequence: CASSLSQETQYF.

This clonotype was found many times. This chain joins TRBV5-1 and TRBJ2-2; 7 nucleotides match TRBD1. This CDR3 has 17 residues. The germline CDR1 and CDR2 sequences are SGHRS and YFSETQ. V was clipped by 2 bases and J by 1 base; unmatched bases: 8. The CDR3 here is CASSLTTGTVNTGELFF. CDR3 in DNA: TGCGCCAGCAGCTTAACAACCGGGACAGTGAACACCGGGGAGCTGTTTTTT. The full variable domain, its missing parts supplied by reference TRBV5-1 and TRBJ2-2, is KAGVTQTPRYLIKTRGQQVTLSCSPISGHRSVSWYQQTPGQGLQFLFEYFSETQRNKGNFPGRFSGRQFSNSRSEMNVSTLELGDSALYLCASSLTTGTVNTGELFFGEGSRLTVL.

CDR3 region: CASSPGTPANVLTF. The DNA for the CDR3 is TGTGCCAGCTCACCCGGGACACCGGCCAACGTCCTGACTTTC. The chain links TRBV18 to TRBJ2-6, with a tentative D call TRBD1 (6 bases). Trimming pared 3 bases from V and 6 bases from J, leaving 9 bases between. Looked up from germline, CDR1 is KGHSH and CDR2 is LQKENI. This CDR3 spans 14 amino acids.

The chain has TRBV5-1 and TRBJ2-6; no reliable D call. The V end lost 4 bases, the J end lost 1 base, and 9 bases lay between the germline ends. The CDR3 is made up of 15 amino acids. Germline V gene data show CDR1 as SGHRS and CDR2 as YFSETQ. DNA for the CDR3: TGCGCCAGCAGCCCCCAGGATTCTGGGGCCAACGTCCTGACTTTC. Translated: CASSPQDSGANVLTF.

The genes are TRBV10-3 and TRBJ2-7, with D perhaps matching TRBD1 (6 bases). This CDR3 is built from 11 residues. CDR1 and CDR2 (germline): ENHRY, SYGVKD. Trimming stripped 8 bases from V and 4 bases from J, with 9 bases between. The CDR3: CAIGGTYEQYF. Here the CDR3 DNA reads TGTGCCATCGGGGGCACGTACGAGCAGTACTTC.

Ten or more counts support this clonotype. The V call is TRBV11-3, the J call TRBJ2-7; D uncertain. In germline, CDR1 is SGHNT, CDR2 YENEEA. Trimming cost V 2 bases and J 2 bases, with 10 bases left between them. CDR3 length: 14 amino acids. Here the CDR3 reads CASSLLARPYEQYF. CDR3 nucleotides: TGTGCCAGCAGCTTATTGGCCAGGCCCTACGAGCAGTACTTC.

This clonotype was counted at least ten times. The gene calls are TRBV28 and TRBJ2-1; D is unresolved. The CDR3 covers 13 residues. V was clipped by 5 bases and J by 8 bases, with 13 bases between them. The germline gives CDR1 MDHEN, CDR2 SYDVKM. CDR3: CASSAQMGDEQFF. The DNA of the CDR3 is TGTGCCAGCAGTGCCCAAATGGGCGATGAGCAGTTCTTC.

This clonotype was seen repeatedly, ten times or more. The chain carries TRBV24-1 and TRBJ2-1, with a tentative D call TRBD2 (5 bases). With 5 bases removed from V and 8 bases from J, the gap between germline ends came to 15 bases. The CDR3 is 14 amino acids. Per germline, CDR1 KGHDR and CDR2 SFDVKD. Here the CDR3 DNA reads TGTGCCACCAGTGGTCGCGGGTGGTGGGATGAGCAGTTCTTC. Its protein product is CATSGRGWWDEQFF.

There are a few counts of this clonotype. A read error may explain this, as a much larger clone is one base away. This chain joins TRBV5-1 and TRBJ2-7; D is unresolved. Trimming removed 3 bases from V and 7 bases from J, with 14 bases in between. CDR1 is SGHRS, CDR2 YFSETQ, per germline. The length of the CDR3 is 13 residues. This CDR3 is CASSSTEVGEQYF. DNA of the CDR3: TGCGCCAGCAGCTCCACCGAAGTGGGTGAGCAGTACTTC.

This clonotype has ten or more counts. The chain has TRBV10-2 and TRBJ1-1; D ambiguous. Trimming took 3 bases from V and 5 from J, leaving 13 bases between them. Germline V gives CDR1 WSHSY, CDR2 SAAADI. CDR3 size: 14 residues. CDR3 DNA: TGCGCCAGCAGTGAAGGGCTCGGGATAACTGAAGCTTTCTTT. Translated, it gives CASSEGLGITEAFF.

This clonotype was found many times. The chain employs TRBV2 and TRBJ1-5; tentative D call: TRBD1 (5 bases). The CDR3 has 13 amino acids. The V end was cut by 8 bases, the J end by 3 bases, with 11 bases between. In germline, CDR1 is SNHLY, CDR2 FYNNEI. Here the CDR3 DNA reads TGTGCCAGCCGTCGGGACGTCAATCAGCCCCAGCATTTT. This sequence encodes CASRRDVNQPQHF.

Only a few counts were recorded for this clonotype. The rearrangement links TRBV5-4 to TRBJ2-7; TRBD1 matches at 12 bases. J lost 5 bases, V lost 3 bases, and 9 bases had no gene match. Germline V gene sequence: CDR1 SGHNT, CDR2 YYREEE (reference sequence). The CDR3 runs 16 residues. As DNA, the CDR3 is TGTGCCAGCAGCTCCGTCCCGGGACAGGGGGCGGACGAGCAGTACTTC. This translates into CASSSVPGQGADEQYF.

The rearrangement uses TRBV7-3 and TRBJ2-3, with 16 bases matching TRBD2. The germline V gene has CDR1 SGHTA and CDR2 FQGTGA. The V and J ends lost 5 bases and 3 bases, in that order; junction bases with no gene match: 11. The CDR3 is 19 amino acids. The CDR3 DNA reads as TGTGCCAGCAGCCCCACGGGACTAGCGGGAGGGTCAGGAACAGATACGCAGTATTTT. Residues: CASSPTGLAGGSGTDTQYF.

The sample holds one count of this clonotype. The V gene is TRBV12-3 or TRBV12-4, the J gene TRBJ1-1, with a possible D match to TRBD1 (5 bases). This CDR3 has 13 residues. V gave up 5 bases and J gave up 7 bases, with 14 bases separating them. DNA for the CDR3: TGTGCCAGCAGTCTCACAGGCTTTGGTGAAGCTTTCTTT. As protein: CASSLTGFGEAFF.

This clonotype was counted at least ten times. The genes are TRBV7-9 and TRBJ2-3, with D perhaps assigned TRBD1 or TRBD2 (6 bases each). This CDR3 spans 14 amino acids. Germline CDR1 is SEHNR and CDR2 is FQNEAQ (reference sequence). V shed 5 bases and J shed 2 bases, with 11 bases lying between them. CDR3 in amino acids: CASSGGGTTDTQYF. The CDR3 nucleotides read TGTGCCAGCAGCGGAGGGGGGACCACAGATACGCAGTATTTT.

The rearrangement links TRBV28 to TRBJ2-3; possible D gene TRBD2, 6 bases. Germline V gene lookup returns CDR1 MDHEN and CDR2 SYDVKM. The V and J ends lost 5 bases and 4 bases respectively, with 16 bases between them. The CDR3 spans 15 residues. Here the CDR3 DNA reads TGTGCCAGCAGTCCCCTCGGGAGACCCGCAGATACGCAGTATTTT. This codes for CASSPLGRPADTQYF.

As regards this clonotype: Germline is not matched at one junction end, which may reflect a read error. The chain carries TRBV20-1 and TRBJ2-3; 9 bases align to TRBD1. The CDR3 runs to 15 residues. Germline lookup yields CDR1 DFQATT and CDR2 SNEGSKA (reference sequence). The CDR3 DNA is TGCAGTGCTACCCGGGGACAGGGAGGCACCGATACGCAGTATTTT. Protein sequence: CSATRGQGGTDTQYF.

The rearrangement links TRBV19 to TRBJ2-4; 11 bases map to TRBD2. Germline CDR1 is LNHDA and CDR2 is SQIVND (reference sequence). This CDR3 comprises 14 residues. V lost 6 bases and J lost 8; bases outside the gene matches: 6. CDR3 loop: CASRRLAGMDIQYF. The CDR3 DNA sequence: TGTGCCAGTAGGAGACTAGCGGGAATGGACATTCAGTACTTC.

This clonotype was seen repeatedly, ten times or more. The genes are TRBV20-1 and TRBJ2-7, with 7 bases identical to TRBD1. Germline V gene lookup returns CDR1 DFQATT and CDR2 SNEGSKA (reference sequence). The V segment lost 1 base and the J segment 0 bases; nucleotides outside the gene matches: 3. The CDR3 sequence is 14 residues long. CDR3 loop: CSARGQGSSYEQYF. For the CDR3, the DNA is TGCAGTGCTAGAGGACAGGGAAGCTCCTACGAGCAGTACTTC.

The chain carries TRBV5-1 and TRBJ2-5; TRBD1 matches at 7 bases. V was clipped by 3 bases and J by 5 bases; unmatched bases: 7. The CDR3 sequence is 14 residues long. Per germline, CDR1 SGHRS and CDR2 YFSETQ. This CDR3 is CASSWDSSRETQYF. The CDR3 DNA follows: TGCGCCAGCAGCTGGGACAGCTCCCGGGAGACCCAGTACTTC.